This TCR beta chain emerged from a study of regulatory T cells in long-lasting Graves disease. TCR beta libraries were built with iRepertoire HTBI primers and Arm-PCR of CDR3 regions. TCRdb reprocessed the multiplex PCR reads via MiXCR and lists one record per CDR3 protein. The table shows a few hundred thousand distinct CDR3 sequences, with 22% occurring only once. Sample time point: persistent/refractory GD, antithyroid drugs over 5 years with positive TRAb. The TCR library was prepared using RNA isolated from PBMCs. Under American Thyroid Association guidelines, Graves' disease was diagnosed. This clonotype was seen repeatedly, ten times or more. Its antigen remains unknown. The study's findings and limits: A greater number of public clonotypes (more than 2,500) was shared by persistent patients than by new patients (about 880).

Germline V gives CDR1 PRHDT, CDR2 FYEKMQ (reference sequence). The CDR3 covers 13 residues. Trimming shortened V by 6 bases and J by 5 bases, and 14 bases separated the two germline ends. The receptor was derived from a female donor with Graves disease. The starting material was peripheral blood mononuclear cells (PBMCs), obtained when the disease was refractory, from a patient treated with antithyroid drugs. The chain joins TRBV13 to TRBJ2-7; possible D gene TRBD2, 7 bases. In nucleotides, the CDR3 is TGTGCCAGCAGGGGCAGGGGAGGGCACGAGCAGTACTTC. Encoded protein: CASRGRGGHEQYF. Full variable domain (outside the CDR3, taken from reference TRBV13 and TRBJ2-7): AAGVIQSPRHLIKEKRETATLKCYPIPRHDTVYWYQQGPGQDPQFLISFYEKMQSDKGSIPDRFSAQQFSDYHSELNMSSLELGDSALYFCASRGRGGHEQYFGPGTRLTVT.